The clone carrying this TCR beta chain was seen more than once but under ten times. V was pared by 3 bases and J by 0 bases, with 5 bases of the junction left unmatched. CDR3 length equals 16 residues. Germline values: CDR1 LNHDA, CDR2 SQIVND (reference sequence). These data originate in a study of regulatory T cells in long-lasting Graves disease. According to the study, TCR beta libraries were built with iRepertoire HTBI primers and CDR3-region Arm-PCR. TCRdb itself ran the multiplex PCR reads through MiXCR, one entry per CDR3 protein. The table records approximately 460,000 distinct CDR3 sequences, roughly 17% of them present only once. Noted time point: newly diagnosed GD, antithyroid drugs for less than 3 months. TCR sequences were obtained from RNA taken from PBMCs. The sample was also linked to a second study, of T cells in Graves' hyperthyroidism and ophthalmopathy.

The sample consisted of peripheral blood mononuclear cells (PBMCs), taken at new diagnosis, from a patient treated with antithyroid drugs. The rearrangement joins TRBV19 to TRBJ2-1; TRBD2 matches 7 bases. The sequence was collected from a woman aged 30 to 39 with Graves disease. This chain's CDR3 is CASSILGRGSYNEQFF. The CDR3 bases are TGTGCCAGTAGTATCCTTGGGAGGGGCTCCTACAATGAGCAGTTCTTC.